Shown below are 24 T cell receptor beta chains from a single sample sequenced in a study of cytomegalovirus exposure and HLA in healthy donors. The PCR was carried out with 60 Vbeta primers and 13 Jbeta primers. The protocol was immunoSEQ multiplex PCR, while the TCRdb copy is restricted to in-frame clones and leaves out a portion. Here the sample spans 100,000 to 120,000 clones, under 80% being singletons. The sequencing sample was made of PBMCs. These receptors originate from a woman between 40 and 50 years old in good health and CMV-seropositive.

This clone was counted only a few times. This chain uses TRBV4-1 with TRBJ2-7; a possible D gene is TRBD2 (6 bases). The CDR3 is 17 amino acids. Germline V gives CDR1 MGHRA, CDR2 YSYEKL. V gave up 1 base and J gave up 2 bases, with 18 bases separating them. CDR3: CASSQGGSTSKTYEQYF. DNA of the CDR3: TGCGCCAGCAGCCAAGGCGGTAGTACTAGCAAAACCTACGAGCAGTACTTC.

This clone was counted a single time. V and J are TRBV5-6 and TRBJ1-3; no reliable D call. The CDR3 totals 15 residues. V was cut by 0 bases and J by 0 bases, with 7 bases left in between. Germline lookup yields CDR1 SGHDT and CDR2 YYEEEE. The CDR3 DNA sequence: TGTGCCAGCAGCTTGGCCACAGCCTCTGGAAACACCATATATTTT. Its translation is CASSLATASGNTIYF.

As for this clone: One junction end does not reproduce the germline sequence, and a read error may be involved. The chain links TRBV27 to TRBJ2-3; tentative D call: TRBD2 (5 bases). The V gene's germline CDR1 is MNHEY and CDR2 SMNVEV (reference sequence). The CDR3 is 17 amino acids. The CDR3 loop is CASSLRYPGSNTYTQYF. The CDR3 region has the DNA TGTGCCAGCAGTTTACGATACCCGGGGTCTAACACATATACGCAGTATTTT.

The rearrangement uses TRBV7-9 and TRBJ1-2; 7 bases match TRBD1. The CDR3 extends over 19 amino acids. The germline V gene has CDR1 SEHNR and CDR2 FQNEAQ (reference sequence). After removal of 1 base from V and 8 bases from J, the junction contained 22 bases not matched to a gene. The CDR3: CASSLVARDNRGFMEGYTF. The DNA for the CDR3 is TGTGCCAGCAGCTTAGTGGCGAGGGACAACAGGGGATTCATGGAGGGCTACACCTTC.

This clone showed up just once. The gene calls are TRBV2 and TRBJ1-4; a weak D match, TRBD1 (5 bases). The germline V and J ends were trimmed by 5 bases and 0 bases, with 7 bases remaining between them. Germline CDR1 and CDR2: SNHLY and FYNNEI. The CDR3 has 14 amino acids. The CDR3 DNA reads as TGTGCCAGCAGTTCACAGGCAACTAATGAAAAACTGTTTTTT. It specifies CASSSQATNEKLFF.

A single count supports this clone. This chain joins TRBV5-4 and TRBJ2-1; the match to TRBD1 covers 8 bases. Germline loops: CDR1 SGHNT, CDR2 YYREEE (reference sequence). CDR3 length: 15 residues. J was trimmed by 3 bases and V by 2 bases; bases with no gene match: 4. The CDR3 sequence: CASSFTGGYYNEQFF. In DNA, the CDR3 is TGTGCCAGCAGCTTCACAGGGGGGTACTACAATGAGCAGTTCTTC.

The chain recombines TRBV27 with TRBJ2-7, with TRBD2 matching 13 bases. Trimming at V came to 7 bases and at J to 5 bases, leaving 5 bases not matched to a gene. The CDR3 has 14 residues. Germline V gives CDR1 MNHEY, CDR2 SMNVEV (reference sequence). Written as DNA, the CDR3 is TGTGCCAGCAAACTGGGACTAGCGGGACACGAGCAGTACTTC. This translates into CASKLGLAGHEQYF.

V gene TRBV27 combines with J gene TRBJ1-2, with D unclear. The germline V gene has CDR1 MNHEY and CDR2 SMNVEV (reference sequence). The CDR3 is 16 amino acids. Trimming took off 5 bases at V and 4 bases at J, with 20 bases between the two ends. CDR3 nucleotide sequence: TGTGCCAGCAGTCCAAGTGTGAGGCCCCTAGCCTATGGCTACACCTTC. The encoded protein is CASSPSVRPLAYGYTF.

This chain connects TRBV28 to TRBJ1-4, with 7 nucleotides matching TRBD1. The ends lost 2 bases at V and 5 bases at J; junction bases unmatched: 5. Looked up from germline, CDR1 is MDHEN and CDR2 is SYDVKM. The CDR3 has 15 residues. In nucleotides, the CDR3 is TGTGCCAGCAGTTTAGGGGGACAGCAAAATGAAAAACTGTTTTTT. Encoded protein: CASSLGGQQNEKLFF.

Only one count was recorded for this clone. The chain combines TRBV7-3 with TRBJ2-1; 9 positions match TRBD2. Germline V gene lookup returns CDR1 SGHTA and CDR2 FQGTGA. V trimming: 4 bases; J trimming: 7 bases; junction bases outside the gene matches: 5. CDR3 size: 14 residues. The CDR3 DNA is TGTGCCAGCAGCTCGGGCGGGGGGGCTAATGAGCAGTTCTTC. It specifies CASSSGGGANEQFF.

The chain has TRBV9 and TRBJ1-1; 7 bases are shared with TRBD1. This CDR3 has 16 amino acids. After removal of 0 bases from V and 1 base from J, the junction contained 6 bases not matched to a gene. CDR1 is SGDLS and CDR2 is YYNGEE in the germline V gene. In DNA form, the CDR3 reads TGTGCCAGCAGCGTAGGGATTGGACAGGCGAACACTGAAGCTTTCTTT. Its protein product is CASSVGIGQANTEAFF.

This clone showed up just a few times. This rearrangement joins TRBV6-5 to TRBJ2-7, with 7 bases fitting TRBD1. CDR3 length: 14 amino acids. Germline V lookup: CDR1 MNHEY, CDR2 SVGAGI. Trimming removed 6 bases from V and 2 bases from J; junction bases left unmatched: 7. Here the CDR3 reads CASSLGQGAYEQYF. The CDR3 nucleotides are TGTGCCAGCAGCCTAGGGCAGGGGGCCTACGAGCAGTACTTC.

The chain recombines TRBV20-1 with TRBJ2-5; no clear D gene. The CDR3 loop spans 11 amino acids. CDR1 and CDR2 (germline): DFQATT, SNEGSKA (reference sequence). The V end was cut by 3 bases, the J end by 9 bases, with 11 bases between. CDR3 sequence (DNA): TGCAGTGCTAGTGACCCGGCGGCCCAGTACTTC. As protein: CSASDPAAQYF.

This clone was picked up a small number of times. The V call is TRBV4-1, the J call TRBJ2-3, with 7 bases that match TRBD2. The CDR3 totals 15 residues. Germline CDR1 and CDR2: MGHRA and YSYEKL. V was pared by 6 bases and J by 7 bases, with 13 bases of the junction left unmatched. The CDR3 region has the DNA TGCGCCAGCAGAGGATTCGGCGGGAGTAAGAATACGCAGTATTTT. Encoded protein: CASRGFGGSKNTQYF.

The chain carries TRBV27 and TRBJ2-1, with D tentatively TRBD2 (5 bases). CDR1 MNHEY and CDR2 SMNVEV come from the germline V gene (reference sequence). V shed 2 bases and J shed 8 bases, with 16 bases lying between them. The CDR3 extends over 15 amino acids. The CDR3 region has the DNA TGTGCCAGCAGTTTAGACGGCTCCGGAGGAGATGAGCAGTTCTTC. Its protein is CASSLDGSGGDEQFF.

CDR3 region: CASSRFTTGGIGNEQFF. DNA of the CDR3: TGCGCCAGCAGCCGGTTCACTACAGGGGGGATCGGCAATGAGCAGTTCTTC. This chain uses TRBV5-1 with TRBJ2-1, with TRBD1 matching 8 bases. The CDR3 totals 17 residues. The V gene end was trimmed by 4 bases and the J gene end by 6 bases; junction bases not matched to a gene: 15. Per germline, CDR1 SGHRS and CDR2 YFSETQ.

The gene calls are TRBV7-9 and TRBJ2-7; 11 positions agree with TRBD1. The CDR3 runs 18 residues. Trimming removed 5 bases from V and 2 bases from J; junction bases left unmatched: 14. CDR1 and CDR2 from the germline V gene are SEHNR and FQNEAQ (reference sequence). DNA of the CDR3: TGTGCCAGCAGCCCGTCGGCAGGGACAGGGGGGTCCCCCTACGAGCAGTACTTC. Translation gives CASSPSAGTGGSPYEQYF.

The chain combines TRBV28 with TRBJ1-1; maybe TRBD1 (5 bases). The ends were cut back, 7 bases at V and 0 bases at J, with 21 bases in the middle. Germline V gives CDR1 MDHEN, CDR2 SYDVKM. This CDR3 spans 17 amino acids. The DNA for the CDR3 is TGTGCCAGCACTAAGGCGGCAAGATGGGGCATGAACACTGAAGCTTTCTTT. Its translation: CASTKAARWGMNTEAFF. The full variable domain, with the rest looked up from reference TRBV28 and TRBJ1-1, is DVKVTQSSRYLVKRTGEKVFLECVQDMDHENMFWYRQDPGLGLRLIYFSYDVKMKEKGDIPEGYSVSREKKERFSLILESASTNQTSMYLCASTKAARWGMNTEAFFGQGTRLTVV.

The rearrangement joins TRBV28 to TRBJ1-2; 7 nucleotides line up with TRBD1. V was pared by 5 bases and J by 3 bases, with 9 bases of the junction left unmatched. In germline, CDR1 is MDHEN, CDR2 SYDVKM. The CDR3 runs 15 residues. The CDR3, as DNA: TGTGCCAGCAGTCGACCCCAGGGGGTTGACTATGGCTACACCTTC. It codes for CASSRPQGVDYGYTF.

This chain joins TRBV7-2 and TRBJ1-2, with TRBD1 as a possible D gene (5 bases). Trimming stripped 3 bases from V and 4 bases from J, with 27 bases between. The CDR3 length is 19 residues. Germline loops: CDR1 SGHTA, CDR2 FQGNSA. The CDR3 sequence: CASSFSFTGVPLGLYGYTF. CDR3 bases: TGTGCCAGCAGCTTTTCTTTCACAGGAGTTCCCCTAGGGCTCTATGGCTACACCTTC.

This rearrangement joins TRBV13 to TRBJ2-7, with TRBD1 matching over 10 bases. Germline-derived CDR1 and CDR2 are PRHDT and FYEKMQ (reference sequence). The CDR3 extends over 14 amino acids. V dropped 4 bases and J dropped 3; count of bases not matched to a gene: 3. The CDR3 sequence: CASSYRDRGYEQYF. CDR3 DNA sequence: TGTGCCAGCAGCTACCGGGACAGGGGCTACGAGCAGTACTTC.

The chain is built from TRBV6-1 and TRBJ2-3; perhaps TRBD1 as D (5 bases). CDR1 and CDR2 from the germline V gene are MNHNS and SASEGT. The CDR3 loop spans 11 amino acids. Trimming cost V 11 bases and J 6 bases, with 12 bases left between them. The DNA for the CDR3 is TGTGCCGGGGCCTACGCGGATACGCAGTATTTT. Its translation is CAGAYADTQYF.

The chain carries TRBV18 and TRBJ1-2; 7 bases map to TRBD1. The J segment lost 5 bases and the V segment lost 4 bases, leaving 4 bases of the junction unmatched. The CDR3 loop spans 13 amino acids. The germline CDR1 and CDR2 sequences are KGHSH and LQKENI. The CDR3 coding sequence is TGTGCCAGCTCACTCGACAGGGAGTATGGCTACACCTTC. Translation gives CASSLDREYGYTF.

The CDR3 nucleotides are TGTGCCAGCAGCTTTGTAGCGGGGGGGACAGATACGCAGTATTTT. Protein product: CASSFVAGGTDTQYF. The chain recombines TRBV5-6 with TRBJ2-3, with 11 bases lining up with TRBD2. Germline V gene sequence: CDR1 SGHDT, CDR2 YYEEEE. The CDR3 is made up of 15 amino acids. The V segment lost 2 bases and the J segment 3 bases; nucleotides outside the gene matches: 2.